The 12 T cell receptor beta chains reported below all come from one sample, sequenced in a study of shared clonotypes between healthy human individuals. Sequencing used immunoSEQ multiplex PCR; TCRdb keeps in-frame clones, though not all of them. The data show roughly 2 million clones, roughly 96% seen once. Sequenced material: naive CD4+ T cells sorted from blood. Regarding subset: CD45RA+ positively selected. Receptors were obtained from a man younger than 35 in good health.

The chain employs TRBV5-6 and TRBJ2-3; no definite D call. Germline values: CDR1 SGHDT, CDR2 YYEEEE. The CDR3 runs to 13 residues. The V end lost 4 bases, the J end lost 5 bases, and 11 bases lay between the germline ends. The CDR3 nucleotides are TGTGCCAGCAGCCCCGGGTATGGAGATACGCAGTATTTT. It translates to CASSPGYGDTQYF.

The CDR3 region has the DNA TGTGCCAGCAGCAAACCGGGACTCACCACAGATACGCAGTATTTT. As protein: CASSKPGLTTDTQYF. The V gene is TRBV5-6, the J gene TRBJ2-3, with a weak D call TRBD2 (6 bases). This CDR3 spans 15 amino acids. Germline loops: CDR1 SGHDT, CDR2 YYEEEE. V was clipped by 4 bases and J by 2 bases, with 14 bases between them.

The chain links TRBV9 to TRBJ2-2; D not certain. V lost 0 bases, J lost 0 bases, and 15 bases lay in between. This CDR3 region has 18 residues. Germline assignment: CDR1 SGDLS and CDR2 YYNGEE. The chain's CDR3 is CASSVAFARTANTGELFF. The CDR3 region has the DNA TGTGCCAGCAGCGTAGCTTTTGCAAGGACCGCGAACACCGGGGAGCTGTTTTTT.

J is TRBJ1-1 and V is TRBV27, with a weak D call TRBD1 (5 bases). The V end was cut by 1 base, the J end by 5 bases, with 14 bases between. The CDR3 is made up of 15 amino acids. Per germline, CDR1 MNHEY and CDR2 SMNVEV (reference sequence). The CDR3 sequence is CASSLLGGEGTEAFF. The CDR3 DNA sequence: TGTGCCAGCAGTTTATTGGGAGGGGAAGGGACTGAAGCTTTCTTT.

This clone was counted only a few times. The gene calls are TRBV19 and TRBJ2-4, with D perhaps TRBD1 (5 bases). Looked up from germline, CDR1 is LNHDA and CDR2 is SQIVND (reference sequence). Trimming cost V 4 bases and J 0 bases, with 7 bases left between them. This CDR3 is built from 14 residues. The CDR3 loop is CASSTQGAKNIQYF. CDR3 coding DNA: TGTGCCAGTAGTACCCAGGGAGCCAAAAACATTCAGTACTTC.

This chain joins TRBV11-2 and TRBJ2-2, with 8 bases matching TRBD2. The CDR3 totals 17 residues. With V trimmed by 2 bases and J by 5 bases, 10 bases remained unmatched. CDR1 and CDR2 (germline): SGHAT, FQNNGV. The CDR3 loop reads CASSLSSGNVLTGELFF. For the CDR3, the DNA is TGTGCCAGCAGCTTAAGTAGCGGGAACGTTCTAACCGGGGAGCTGTTTTTT.

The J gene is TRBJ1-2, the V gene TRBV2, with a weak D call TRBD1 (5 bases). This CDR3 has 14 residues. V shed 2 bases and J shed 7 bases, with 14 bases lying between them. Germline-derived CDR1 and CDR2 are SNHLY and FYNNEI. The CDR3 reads CASSESGNTGGYTF. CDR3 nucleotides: TGTGCCAGCAGTGAATCGGGGAATACAGGTGGCTACACCTTC.

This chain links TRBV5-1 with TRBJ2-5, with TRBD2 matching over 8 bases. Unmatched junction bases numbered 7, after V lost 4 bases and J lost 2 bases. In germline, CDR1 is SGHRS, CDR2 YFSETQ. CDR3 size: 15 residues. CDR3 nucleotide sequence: TGCGCCAGCAGCGGTTCGGGGGGGCCTCAAGAGACCCAGTACTTC. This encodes CASSGSGGPQETQYF. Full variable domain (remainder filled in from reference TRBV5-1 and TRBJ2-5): KAGVTQTPRYLIKTRGQQVTLSCSPISGHRSVSWYQQTPGQGLQFLFEYFSETQRNKGNFPGRFSGRQFSNSRSEMNVSTLELGDSALYLCASSGSGGPQETQYFGPGTRLLVL.

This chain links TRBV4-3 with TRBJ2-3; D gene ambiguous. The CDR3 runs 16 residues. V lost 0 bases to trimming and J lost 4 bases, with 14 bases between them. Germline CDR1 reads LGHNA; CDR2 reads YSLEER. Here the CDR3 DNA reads TGCGCCAGCAGCCAAGAGGCCGTAGTACCCTCAGATACGCAGTATTTT. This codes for CASSQEAVVPSDTQYF.

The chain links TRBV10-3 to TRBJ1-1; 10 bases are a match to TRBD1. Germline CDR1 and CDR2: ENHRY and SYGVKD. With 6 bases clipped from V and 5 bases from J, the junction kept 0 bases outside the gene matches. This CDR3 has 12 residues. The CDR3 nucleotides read TGTGCCATCAGGGGACAGGGGACTGAAGCTTTCTTT. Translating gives CAIRGQGTEAFF.

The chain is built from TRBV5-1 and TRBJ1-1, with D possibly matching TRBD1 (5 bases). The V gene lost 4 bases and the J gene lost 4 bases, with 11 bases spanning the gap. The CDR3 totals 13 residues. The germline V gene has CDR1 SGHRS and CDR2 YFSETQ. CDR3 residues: CASSNGTGTEAFF. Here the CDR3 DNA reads TGCGCCAGCAGCAACGGGACCGGCACTGAAGCTTTCTTT.

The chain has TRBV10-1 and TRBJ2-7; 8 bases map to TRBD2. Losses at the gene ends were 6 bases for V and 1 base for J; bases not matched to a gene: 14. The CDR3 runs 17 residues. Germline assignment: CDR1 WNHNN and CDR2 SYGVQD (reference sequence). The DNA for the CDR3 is TGCGCCAGCAGGCCCGGGGGGGAAGATTCCTCTTCCTACGAGCAGTACTTC. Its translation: CASRPGGEDSSSYEQYF.